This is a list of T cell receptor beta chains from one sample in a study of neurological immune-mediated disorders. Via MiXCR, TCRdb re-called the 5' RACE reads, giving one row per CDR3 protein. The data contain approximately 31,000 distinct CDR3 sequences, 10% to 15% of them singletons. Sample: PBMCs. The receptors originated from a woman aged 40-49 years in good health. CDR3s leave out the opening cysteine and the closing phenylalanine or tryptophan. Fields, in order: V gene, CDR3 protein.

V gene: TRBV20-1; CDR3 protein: SAASDSTSYNEQF
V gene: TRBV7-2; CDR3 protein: ASSSRGRRPSSYNEQF
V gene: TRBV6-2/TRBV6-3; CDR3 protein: ASSYPTSYEQY
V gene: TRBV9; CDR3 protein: ASSQPRGGGGFDGTGELF
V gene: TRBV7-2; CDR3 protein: ASSRLGGASKNIQY
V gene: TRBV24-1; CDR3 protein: ATSDPGGQGSYEQY
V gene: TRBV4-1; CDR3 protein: ASSQDPGRETQY
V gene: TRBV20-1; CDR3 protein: SVLPLLGSSYEQY
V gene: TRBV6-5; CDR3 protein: ASSSGPPGSQQY
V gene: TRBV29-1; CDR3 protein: SSSAAGETQY
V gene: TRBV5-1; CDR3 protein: ASSSLDRFSTDTQY
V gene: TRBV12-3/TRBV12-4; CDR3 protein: ASSLGLSGLNTVELF
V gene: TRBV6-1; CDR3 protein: ASDRQGANTEAF
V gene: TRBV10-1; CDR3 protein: ASSESGGAETQY
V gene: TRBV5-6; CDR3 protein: ASSLVTSGGQF
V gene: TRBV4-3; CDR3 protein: ASSQGERREAF
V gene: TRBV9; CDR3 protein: ASSNDGPYSGNTIY
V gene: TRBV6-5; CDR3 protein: ASSYGQGAPS
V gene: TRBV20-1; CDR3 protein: SAIRGHSSYGYT
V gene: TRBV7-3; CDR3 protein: ASSLSPPDTQY
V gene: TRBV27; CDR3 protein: ASRPGTAFYEQY
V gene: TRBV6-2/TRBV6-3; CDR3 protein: ASKNKGAGPTEAF
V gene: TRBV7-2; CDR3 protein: ASSALWGGNQPQH
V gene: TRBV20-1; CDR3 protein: SARNPNEKLF
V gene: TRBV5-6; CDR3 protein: ASRRGRTSSYNEQF
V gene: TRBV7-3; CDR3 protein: ASSSGLAPDTQY
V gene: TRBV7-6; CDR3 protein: ASSLGRGGGPYEQY
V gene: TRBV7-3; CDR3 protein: ASRGGGVNEQF
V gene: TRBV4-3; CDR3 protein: ASSQGSPQSGTEAF
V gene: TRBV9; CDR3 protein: ASSVGGGSTDTQY
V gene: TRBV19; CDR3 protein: ASTPDPGETQY
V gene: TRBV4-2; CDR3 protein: ASSQDRASSGNTIY
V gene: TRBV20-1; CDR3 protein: SAGLAGYNEQF
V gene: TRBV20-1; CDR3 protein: SAGTGYSNQPQH
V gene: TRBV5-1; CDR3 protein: ASSTRDNSYEQY
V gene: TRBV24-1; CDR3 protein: ATSEPGAQDEQF
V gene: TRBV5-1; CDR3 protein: ASSFRLGDSGANVLT
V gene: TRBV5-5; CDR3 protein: ASSWRQGLSTEAF